This paragraph reports one T cell receptor beta chain. The repertoire was sequenced with immunoSEQ multiplex PCR; TCRdb's copy has only in-frame clones and lacks some. The data show 70,000 or so clones, around 92% seen once. Germline loops: CDR1 SGHTA, CDR2 FQGTGA. The CDR3 has 13 residues. V lost 3 bases to trimming and J lost 6 bases, with 11 bases between them. The sample originates from a study of T cell changes during pregnancy in multiple sclerosis. Sequenced here: peripheral blood, sampled in the third trimester of pregnancy. This TCR was sampled from a female donor in good health, enrolled as a control in a pregnancy study. The V call is TRBV7-3, the J call TRBJ1-2; unclear D gene. The CDR3: CASSFSGIDGYTF. The CDR3 coding sequence is TGTGCCAGCAGCTTCTCAGGAATCGATGGCTACACCTTC. The full variable domain, with the rest looked up from reference TRBV7-3 and TRBJ1-2, is GAGVSQTPSNKVTEKGKYVELRCDPISGHTALYWYRQSLGQGPEFLIYFQGTGAADDSGLPNDRFFAVRPEGSVSTLKIQRTERGDSAVYLCASSFSGIDGYTFGSGTRLTVV.